This T cell receptor (beta chain) was obtained from a study of CD8+ T cells in alopecia areata. General observations from the study: Lesional tissue from the scalp (especially in alopecia totalis/universalis) showed higher clonality than normal scalp. Alphabeta T cells residing in normal skin are also sequenced in scalp samples.

Points on this clone: Its antigen is undetermined.

The CDR3 is 12 residues long. Extracted RNA was reverse transcribed, and the resulting cDNA served as sequencing template. Repertoires were generated with immunoSEQ multiplex PCR, while TCRdb's copy carries only in-frame clones and drops some. The sample includes around 210,000 clones, about 61% of them seen just once. The sequence was obtained from a human donor in good health. The chain recombines TRBV21-1 with TRBJ2-5; the D call of TRBD1 is as the table states it, not checked on the DNA. TRBV21-1 is deemed a pseudogene. What was sequenced was CD8+ T cells sorted from blood. The CDR3 nucleotides are TGTGCCAGACGGGACAGGGGAGAGACCCAGTACTTC. Translation gives CARRDRGETQYF.